There are many counts of the clone carrying this T cell receptor beta chain. Antigen unknown. The data derive from a study of T cells in Graves' hyperthyroidism and ophthalmopathy. Study information: Peripheral blood samples were taken at initial diagnosis, prior to any treatment.

Trimming pared 0 bases from V and 8 bases from J, leaving 20 bases between. The germline gives CDR1 SGHTA, CDR2 FQGTGA. CDR3 length: 17 amino acids. Study-level points and caveats: Model-based prediction identified ophthalmopathy a median about 6 months prior to its onset.

Researchers took RNA transcripts and amplified the TCR beta CDR3 regions from them. HTBI primers were used for first-round RT-PCR of the TCR CDR3. MiXCR was run by TCRdb on the multiplex PCR reads, yielding one entry per CDR3 protein. The table lists around 350,000 distinct CDR3 sequences, approximately 13% of them singletons, with 9.2% in the top ten. Clinical symptoms, serum thyroxine, TRAb, thyroid ultrasound and orbital computed tomography informed diagnoses. The PBMCs studied were ones that came from around 10 ml fresh peripheral blood. Input material: blood. The receptor comes from a woman under 30 with Graves' hyperthyroidism. The chain carries TRBV7-3 and TRBJ2-1, with a possible D match to TRBD2 (5 bases). CDR3 residues: CASSLTLNVRAVDEQFF. The CDR3 nucleotides are TGTGCCAGCAGCTTAACGTTAAACGTGAGGGCCGTCGATGAGCAGTTCTTC.